This TCR beta chain was identified in a study of CD8 T cells in ankylosing spondylitis. Findings and limits, study-wide: A TCR beta motif made of 7 to 9 highly homologous variants seemed typical of ankylosing spondylitis blood.

In this sample, this clonotype turned up many times. Its antigen remains unknown. Quantitative barcoded 5'-RACE was used to prepare TCR beta libraries. From the 5' RACE reads, TCRdb called clonotypes with MiXCR, one entry per CDR3 protein. The repertoire has some 180,000 distinct CDR3 sequences, around a sixth of them found once; the top ten carry about 4.3%. Trimming cost V 6 bases and J 9 bases; bases outside gene matches: 18. The CDR3 has 17 residues. This receptor was obtained from a male donor aged 10 to 30 with ankylosing spondylitis or in good health (not recorded which). The chain recombines TRBV12-3 or TRBV12-4 with TRBJ2-4; 9 bases are a match to TRBD1. Sequenced material: blood, either unsorted or a sorted T cell fraction (not recorded which). This CDR3 is CASSYIGGTGSFSIQYF. CDR3 coding DNA: TGTGCCAGCAGCTACATAGGCGGGACAGGGTCTTTTAGCATTCAGTACTTC.